The 17 T cell receptor beta chains given below trace back to one sample, sequenced in a study of early T cells in non-severe SARS-CoV-2 infection. TCRdb used MiXCR to reprocess the 5' RACE reads, holding one entry per CDR3 protein. The table shows 70,000 or so distinct CDR3 sequences, with approximately 12% occurring only once. The source material was whole blood. The receptor source for this set is an adult who was a healthcare worker with PCR-confirmed SARS-CoV-2 infection or an uninfected control (not recorded which).

This clonotype was found many times. This chain joins TRBV7-9 and TRBJ1-6; D is possibly TRBD1 (6 bases). V dropped 5 bases and J dropped 0 bases, with 14 bases sitting between them. The CDR3 length is 17 residues. Looked up from germline, CDR1 is SEHNR and CDR2 is FQNEAQ (reference sequence). In nucleotides, the CDR3 is TGTGCCAGCAGCGACGGAAGGGGGAGCTCCTATAATTCACCCCTCCACTTT. Translated: CASSDGRGSSYNSPLHF.

This clonotype came up many times. V is TRBV20-1 and J is TRBJ2-7; D call uncertain. Trimming pared 0 bases from V and 6 bases from J, leaving 12 bases between. CDR1 is DFQATT, CDR2 SNEGSKA, per germline (reference sequence). This CDR3 contains 13 residues. The CDR3: CSARDGQLGEQYF. The CDR3 DNA sequence: TGCAGTGCTAGAGATGGGCAGTTAGGCGAGCAGTACTTC.

This rearrangement joins TRBV10-3 to TRBJ2-2; weak D call: TRBD1 (6 bases). The germline V and J ends were trimmed by 6 bases and 7 bases, with 9 bases remaining between them. The CDR3 runs to 12 residues. Per germline, CDR1 ENHRY and CDR2 SYGVKD. CDR3 coding DNA: TGTGCCATCAGCAGGGGTAGCGGGGAGCTGTTTTTT. Its protein is CAISRGSGELFF.

This clonotype was recorded at least ten times. The V gene is TRBV29-1, the J gene TRBJ1-1, with D perhaps matching TRBD1 (6 bases). This CDR3 spans 11 amino acids. V lost 7 bases and J lost 5, with 11 bases in between. Germline CDR1 is SQVTM and CDR2 is ANQGSEA. CDR3 region: CSGTGRTEAFF. Written as DNA, the CDR3 is TGCAGCGGAACAGGGCGAACTGAAGCTTTCTTT.

In its sample, this clonotype was seen a few times. The chain joins TRBV30 to TRBJ2-3, with D maybe TRBD2 (5 bases). The CDR3 runs 12 residues. The V gene's germline CDR1 is GTSNPN and CDR2 SVGIG (reference sequence). V dropped 7 bases and J dropped 2 bases, with 10 bases sitting between them. CDR3 DNA: TGTGCCTCGACGGGGAACACAGATACGCAGTATTTT. This sequence encodes CASTGNTDTQYF.

This clonotype was seen repeatedly, ten times or more. The genes are TRBV28 and TRBJ1-2; tentatively, D is TRBD1 (5 bases). The CDR3 is 12 residues long. V gave up 5 bases and J gave up 3 bases, with 7 bases separating them. Germline-derived CDR1 and CDR2 are MDHEN and SYDVKM. CDR3 protein: CASSRGDYGYTF. The CDR3 bases are TGTGCCAGCAGTCGGGGGGACTATGGCTACACCTTC.

This clonotype was found many times. The DNA for the CDR3 is TGTGCCAGCAGCTACCAATTACTTCGCACCGGGGAGCTGTTTTTT. Residues: CASSYQLLRTGELFF. This sequence joins TRBV12-3 or TRBV12-4 and TRBJ2-2; D not resolved. This CDR3 contains 15 residues. V was pared by 6 bases and J by 4 bases, with 15 bases between.

This clonotype was seen many times. The chain recombines TRBV7-2 with TRBJ2-2, with a possible D match to TRBD1 (6 bases). V lost 2 bases to trimming and J lost 5 bases, with 12 bases between them. This CDR3 has 15 residues. Germline CDR1 is SGHTA and CDR2 is FQGNSA. The CDR3 nucleotides read TGTGCCAGCAGCTTATTACCCCAGGGGACCGGGGAGCTGTTTTTT. Protein: CASSLLPQGTGELFF.

In this sample, this clonotype turned up many times. V usage is TRBV7-2 and J usage is TRBJ2-7; D remains unclear. The CDR3 has 14 residues. Germline-derived CDR1 and CDR2 are SGHTA and FQGNSA. V lost 5 bases, J lost 4 bases, and 15 bases lay in between. The CDR3 loop is CASSDSSFRYEQYF. The CDR3 nucleotides are TGTGCCAGCAGCGACTCCTCCTTTAGGTACGAGCAGTACTTC.

This clonotype was seen ten or more times. The V call is TRBV9, the J call TRBJ2-3; TRBD1 agrees at 12 bases. Germline V gene data show CDR1 as SGDLS and CDR2 as YYNGEE. V lost 4 bases and J lost 6; bases outside the gene matches: 6. The CDR3 is 15 residues long. In DNA, the CDR3 is TGTGCCAGCAGCCTCCGGGACAGGGGGCCTGATACGCAGTATTTT. Its translation is CASSLRDRGPDTQYF.

This clonotype was recorded at least ten times. The V gene is TRBV20-1, the J gene TRBJ2-7, with D perhaps TRBD1 or TRBD2 (5 bases each). The V gene lost 0 bases and the J gene lost 2 bases, with 11 bases spanning the gap. Germline-derived CDR1 and CDR2 are DFQATT and SNEGSKA (reference sequence). CDR3 length: 14 residues. Here the CDR3 reads CSARDTGPTYEQYF. The DNA of the CDR3 is TGCAGTGCTAGAGATACGGGGCCTACCTACGAGCAGTACTTC.

This clonotype was recorded many times. J is TRBJ1-5 and V is TRBV2; D not resolved. Trimming removed 2 bases at V and 4 bases at J, with 12 bases between. The CDR3 extends over 15 amino acids. Germline V gene sequence: CDR1 SNHLY, CDR2 FYNNEI. CDR3 coding DNA: TGTGCCAGCAGTGAAAGAGAGTTATTTAATCAGCCCCAGCATTTT. Protein sequence: CASSERELFNQPQHF. The whole variable domain, remainder taken from reference TRBV2 and TRBJ1-5, is EPEVTQTPSHQVTQMGQEVILRCVPISNHLYFYWYRQILGQKVEFLVSFYNNEISEKSEIFDDQFSVERPDGSNFTLKIRSTKLEDSAMYFCASSERELFNQPQHFGDGTRLSIL.

This clonotype was recorded many times. This chain uses TRBV6-2 or TRBV6-3 with TRBJ2-7, with 7 bases identical to TRBD1. The germline V gene has CDR1 MNHEY and CDR2 SVGEGT. The ends lost 5 bases at V and 3 bases at J; junction bases unmatched: 4. The CDR3 is 13 residues long. CDR3 loop: CASSPGQYYEQYF. In nucleotides, the CDR3 is TGTGCCAGCAGTCCGGGACAGTACTACGAGCAGTACTTC.

The chain carries TRBV29-1 and TRBJ2-1; D might be TRBD2 (5 bases). The CDR3 is made up of 11 amino acids. In germline, CDR1 is SQVTM, CDR2 ANQGSEA. The CDR3 loop is CTPTRDGEQFF. CDR3 coding DNA: TGCACCCCCACCCGGGATGGGGAGCAGTTCTTC.

This clonotype has a count of ten or more. V gene TRBV12-3 or TRBV12-4 combines with J gene TRBJ1-5; the D is unclear. CDR3 length: 16 amino acids. V was shortened by 3 bases and J by 6 bases, with 18 bases between the two germline ends. In DNA, the CDR3 is TGTGCCAGCAGTTTTTTGTCAGGCTCCGTAGGTCAGCCCCAGCATTTT. It encodes CASSFLSGSVGQPQHF.

This clonotype was counted ten times or more. This rearrangement joins TRBV10-3 to TRBJ1-2; 7 positions agree with TRBD1. Trimming cost V 7 bases and J 7 bases; bases outside gene matches: 12. Germline V gene sequence: CDR1 ENHRY, CDR2 SYGVKD. The CDR3 contains 14 residues. The CDR3 here is CAINPGQLRGGYTF. As DNA, the CDR3 is TGTGCCATCAATCCGGGACAGCTAAGAGGTGGCTACACCTTC.

This clonotype was counted at least ten times. The gene calls are TRBV20-1 and TRBJ2-4; 7 bases are shared with TRBD1. The J segment lost 0 bases and the V segment lost 6 bases, leaving 8 bases of the junction unmatched. The CDR3 runs to 15 residues. The germline gives CDR1 DFQATT, CDR2 SNEGSKA (reference sequence). CDR3 nucleotide sequence: TGCAGTGCGTCGGACAGGTTCTTAGCCAAAAACATTCAGTACTTC. Translated, it gives CSASDRFLAKNIQYF.